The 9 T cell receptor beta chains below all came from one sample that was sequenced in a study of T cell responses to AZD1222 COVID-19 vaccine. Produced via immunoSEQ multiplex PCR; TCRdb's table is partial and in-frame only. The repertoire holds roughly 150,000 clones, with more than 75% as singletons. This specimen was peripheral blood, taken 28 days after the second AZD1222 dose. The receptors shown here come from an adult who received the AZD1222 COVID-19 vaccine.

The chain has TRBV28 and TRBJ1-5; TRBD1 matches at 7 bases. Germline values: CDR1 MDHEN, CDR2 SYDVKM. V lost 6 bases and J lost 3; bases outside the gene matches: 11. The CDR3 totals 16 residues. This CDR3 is CASREPRGQFNQPQHF. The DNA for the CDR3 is TGTGCCAGCAGAGAGCCCCGGGGACAGTTCAATCAGCCCCAGCATTTT.

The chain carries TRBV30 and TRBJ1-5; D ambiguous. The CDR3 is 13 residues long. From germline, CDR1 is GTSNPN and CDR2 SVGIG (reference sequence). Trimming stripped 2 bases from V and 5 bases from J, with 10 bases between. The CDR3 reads CAWSLPPYQPQHF. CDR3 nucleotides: TGTGCCTGGAGTTTACCTCCCTATCAGCCCCAGCATTTT.

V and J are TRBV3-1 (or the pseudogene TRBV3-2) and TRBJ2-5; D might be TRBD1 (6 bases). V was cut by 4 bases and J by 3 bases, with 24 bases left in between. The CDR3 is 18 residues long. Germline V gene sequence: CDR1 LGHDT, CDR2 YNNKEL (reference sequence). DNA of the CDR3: TGTGCCAGCAGCCCCGATCAGGGGTTGGGTCAGGGAAAAGAGACCCAGTACTTC. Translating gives CASSPDQGLGQGKETQYF.

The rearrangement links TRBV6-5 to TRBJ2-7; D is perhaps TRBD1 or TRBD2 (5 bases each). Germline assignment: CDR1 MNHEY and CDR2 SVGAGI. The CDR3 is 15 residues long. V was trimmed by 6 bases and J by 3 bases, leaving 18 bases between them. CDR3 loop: CASRYPGGSNYEQYF. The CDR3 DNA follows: TGTGCCAGCAGATACCCTGGGGGTTCTAACTACGAGCAGTACTTC.

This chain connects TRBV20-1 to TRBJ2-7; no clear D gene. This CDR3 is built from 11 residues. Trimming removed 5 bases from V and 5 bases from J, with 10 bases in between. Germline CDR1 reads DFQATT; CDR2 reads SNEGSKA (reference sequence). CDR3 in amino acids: CSAHTVDEQYF. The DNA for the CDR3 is TGCAGTGCTCATACAGTGGACGAGCAGTACTTC.

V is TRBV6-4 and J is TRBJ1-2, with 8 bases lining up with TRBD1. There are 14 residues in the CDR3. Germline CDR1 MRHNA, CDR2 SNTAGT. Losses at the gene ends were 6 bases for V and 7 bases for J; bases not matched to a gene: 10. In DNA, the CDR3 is TGTGCCAGCAGGACTCCGGACAGGGTGGGTGGCTACACCTTC. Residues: CASRTPDRVGGYTF.

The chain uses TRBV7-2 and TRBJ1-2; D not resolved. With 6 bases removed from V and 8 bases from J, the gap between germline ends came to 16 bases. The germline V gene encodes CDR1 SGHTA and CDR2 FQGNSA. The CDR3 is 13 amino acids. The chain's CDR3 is CASSQGPVGGYTF. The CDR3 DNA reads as TGTGCCAGCAGTCAAGGACCCGTGGGGGGCTACACCTTC.

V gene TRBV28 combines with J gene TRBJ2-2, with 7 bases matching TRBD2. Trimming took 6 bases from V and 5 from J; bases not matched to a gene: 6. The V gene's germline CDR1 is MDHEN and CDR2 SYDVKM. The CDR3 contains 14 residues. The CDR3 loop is CASSPAGPTGELFF. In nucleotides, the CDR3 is TGTGCCAGCAGCCCAGCGGGACCGACCGGGGAGCTGTTTTTT.

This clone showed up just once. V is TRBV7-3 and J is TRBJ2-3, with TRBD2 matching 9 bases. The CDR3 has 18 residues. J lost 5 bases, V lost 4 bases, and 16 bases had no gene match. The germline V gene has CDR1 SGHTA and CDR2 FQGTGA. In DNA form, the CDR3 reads TGTGCCAGCAGCTCCCTCGGAATGGCGGGAGGGCAGCTAGATACGCAGTATTTT. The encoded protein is CASSSLGMAGGQLDTQYF.